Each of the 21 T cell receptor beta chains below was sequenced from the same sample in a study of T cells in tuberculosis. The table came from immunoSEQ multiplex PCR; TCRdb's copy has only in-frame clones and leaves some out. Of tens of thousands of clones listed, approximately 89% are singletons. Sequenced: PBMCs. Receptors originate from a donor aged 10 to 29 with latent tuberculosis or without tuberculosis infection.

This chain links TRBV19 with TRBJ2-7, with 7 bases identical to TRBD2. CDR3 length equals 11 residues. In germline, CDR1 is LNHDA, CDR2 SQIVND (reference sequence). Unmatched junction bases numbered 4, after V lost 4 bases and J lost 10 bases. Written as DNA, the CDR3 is TGTGCCAGTAGTACTGGACTAGGCCAGTACTTC. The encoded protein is CASSTGLGQYF. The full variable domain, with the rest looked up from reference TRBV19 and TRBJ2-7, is DGGITQSPKYLFRKEGQNVTLSCEQNLNHDAMYWYRQDPGQGLRLIYYSQIVNDFQKGDIAEGYSVSREKKESFPLTVTSAQKNPTAFYLCASSTGLGQYFGPGTRLTVT.

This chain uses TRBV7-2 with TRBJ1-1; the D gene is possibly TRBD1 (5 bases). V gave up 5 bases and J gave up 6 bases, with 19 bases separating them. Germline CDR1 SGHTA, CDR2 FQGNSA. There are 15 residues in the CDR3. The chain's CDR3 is CASSGRGGSAPEAFF. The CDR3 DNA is TGTGCCAGCAGCGGACGCGGGGGGTCCGCGCCTGAAGCTTTCTTT.

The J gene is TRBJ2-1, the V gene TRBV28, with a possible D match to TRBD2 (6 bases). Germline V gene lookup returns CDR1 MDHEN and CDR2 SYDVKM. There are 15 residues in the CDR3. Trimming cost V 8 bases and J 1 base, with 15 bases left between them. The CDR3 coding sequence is TGTGCCAGCCTTATGGCGGGGAGTTCCTACAATGAGCAGTTCTTC. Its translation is CASLMAGSSYNEQFF.

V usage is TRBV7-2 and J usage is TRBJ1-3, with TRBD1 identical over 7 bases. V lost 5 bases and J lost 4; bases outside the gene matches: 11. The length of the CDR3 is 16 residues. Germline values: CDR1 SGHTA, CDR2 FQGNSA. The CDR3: CASSRRGQAAGNTIYF. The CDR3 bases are TGTGCCAGCAGCCGAAGAGGACAGGCGGCCGGAAACACCATATATTTT.

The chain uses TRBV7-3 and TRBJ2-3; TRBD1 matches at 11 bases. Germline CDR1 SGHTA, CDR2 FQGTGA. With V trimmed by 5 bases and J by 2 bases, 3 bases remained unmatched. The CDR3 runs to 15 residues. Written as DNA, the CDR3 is TGTGCCAGCAGCACGGGACAGGGGGTCACAGATACGCAGTATTTT. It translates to CASSTGQGVTDTQYF.

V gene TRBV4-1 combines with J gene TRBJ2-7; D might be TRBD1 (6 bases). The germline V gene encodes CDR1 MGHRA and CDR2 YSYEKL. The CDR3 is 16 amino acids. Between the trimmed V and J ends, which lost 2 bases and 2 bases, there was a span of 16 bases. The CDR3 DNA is TGCGCCAGCAGCCAAAGATGGGGCGGACAGACCTACGAGCAGTACTTC. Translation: CASSQRWGGQTYEQYF.

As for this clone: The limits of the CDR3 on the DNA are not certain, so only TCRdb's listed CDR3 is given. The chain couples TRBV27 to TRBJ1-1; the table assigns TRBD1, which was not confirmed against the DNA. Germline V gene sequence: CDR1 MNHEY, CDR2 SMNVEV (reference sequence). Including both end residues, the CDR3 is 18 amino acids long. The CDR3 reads CASSSSPTRDSKNTEAFF.

The CDR3 nucleotides are TGTGCCAGCAGTGAACGGCCTCCCTGGGAGATGAACGACACTGAAGCTTTCTTT. Its translation: CASSERPPWEMNDTEAFF. The rearrangement uses TRBV2 and TRBJ1-1; no reliable D call. The V gene's germline CDR1 is SNHLY and CDR2 FYNNEI. V was pared by 2 bases and J by 3 bases, with 22 bases between. The CDR3 is made up of 18 amino acids.

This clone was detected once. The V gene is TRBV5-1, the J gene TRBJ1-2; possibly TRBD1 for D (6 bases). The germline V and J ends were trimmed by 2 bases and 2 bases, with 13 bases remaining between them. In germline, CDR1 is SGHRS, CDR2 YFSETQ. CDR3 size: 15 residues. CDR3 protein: CASSFRGGINYGYTF. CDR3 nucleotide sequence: TGCGCCAGCAGCTTCAGGGGTGGCATCAACTATGGCTACACCTTC.

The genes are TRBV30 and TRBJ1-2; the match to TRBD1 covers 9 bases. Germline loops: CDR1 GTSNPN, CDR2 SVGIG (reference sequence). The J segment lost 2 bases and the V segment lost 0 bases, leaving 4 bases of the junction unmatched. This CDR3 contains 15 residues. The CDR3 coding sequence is TGTGCCTGGAGTGTACAGGGGGCAGGGAACTATGGCTACACCTTC. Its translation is CAWSVQGAGNYGYTF. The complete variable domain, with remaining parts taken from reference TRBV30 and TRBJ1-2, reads SQTIHQWPATLVQPVGSPLSLECTVEGTSNPNLYWYRQAAGRGLQLLFYSVGIGQISSEVPQNLSASRPQDRQFILSSKKLLLSDSGFYLCAWSVQGAGNYGYTFGSGTRLTVV.

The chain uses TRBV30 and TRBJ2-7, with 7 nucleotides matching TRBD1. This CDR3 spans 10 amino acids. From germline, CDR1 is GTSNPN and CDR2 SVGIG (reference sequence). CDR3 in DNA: TGTGCGACAGGGACCTACGAGCAGTACTTC. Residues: CATGTYEQYF. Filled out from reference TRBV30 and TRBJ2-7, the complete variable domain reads SQTIHQWPATLVQPVGSPLSLECTVEGTSNPNLYWYRQAAGRGLQLLFYSVGIGQISSEVPQNLSASRPQDRQFILSSKKLLLSDSGFYLCATGTYEQYFGPGTRLTVT.

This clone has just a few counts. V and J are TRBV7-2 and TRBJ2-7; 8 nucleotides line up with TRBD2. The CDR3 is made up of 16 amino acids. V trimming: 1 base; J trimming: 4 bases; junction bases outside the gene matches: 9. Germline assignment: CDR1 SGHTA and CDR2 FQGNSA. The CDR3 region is CASSLGAGGVGYEQYF. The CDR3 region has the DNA TGTGCCAGCAGCTTAGGGGCGGGGGGAGTTGGGTACGAGCAGTACTTC.

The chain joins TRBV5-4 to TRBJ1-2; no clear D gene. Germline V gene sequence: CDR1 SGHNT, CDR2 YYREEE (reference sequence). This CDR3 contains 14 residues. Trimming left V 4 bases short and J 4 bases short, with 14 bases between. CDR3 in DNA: TGTGCCAGCAGCCCGCCGGGTCGGCCCTATGGCTACACCTTC. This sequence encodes CASSPPGRPYGYTF.

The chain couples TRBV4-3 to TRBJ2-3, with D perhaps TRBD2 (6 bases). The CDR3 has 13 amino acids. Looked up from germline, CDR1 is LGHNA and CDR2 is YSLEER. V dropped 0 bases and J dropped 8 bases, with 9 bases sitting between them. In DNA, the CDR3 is TGCGCCAGCAGCCAAGAGGGGCGGGGTACGCAGTATTTT. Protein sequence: CASSQEGRGTQYF.

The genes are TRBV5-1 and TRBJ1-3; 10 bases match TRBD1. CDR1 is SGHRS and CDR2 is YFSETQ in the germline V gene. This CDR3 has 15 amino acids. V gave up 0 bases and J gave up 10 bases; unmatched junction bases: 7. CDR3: CASSLDGTGAGTIYF. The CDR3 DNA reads TGCGCCAGCAGCTTGGACGGGACAGGGGCAGGTACCATATATTTT.

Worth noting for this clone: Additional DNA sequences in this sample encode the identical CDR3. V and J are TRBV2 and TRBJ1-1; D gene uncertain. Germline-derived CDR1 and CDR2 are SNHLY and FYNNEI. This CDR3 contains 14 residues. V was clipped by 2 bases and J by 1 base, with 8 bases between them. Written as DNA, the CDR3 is TGTGCCAGCAGTGAACTGGGAGGGAACACTGAAGCTTTCTTT. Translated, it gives CASSELGGNTEAFF.

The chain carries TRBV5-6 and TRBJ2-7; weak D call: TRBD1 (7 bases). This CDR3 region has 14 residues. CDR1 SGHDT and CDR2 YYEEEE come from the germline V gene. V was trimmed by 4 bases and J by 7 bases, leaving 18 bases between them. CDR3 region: CASSRGQEGREQYF. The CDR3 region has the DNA TGTGCCAGCAGCCGAGGACAGGAGGGGAGGGAGCAGTACTTC.

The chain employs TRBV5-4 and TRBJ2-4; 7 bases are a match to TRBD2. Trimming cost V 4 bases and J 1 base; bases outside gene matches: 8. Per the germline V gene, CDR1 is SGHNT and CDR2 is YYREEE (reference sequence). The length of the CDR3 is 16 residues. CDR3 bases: TGTGCCAGCAGCCACACCCGGGAGGTGGCCAAAAACATTCAGTACTTC. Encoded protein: CASSHTREVAKNIQYF.

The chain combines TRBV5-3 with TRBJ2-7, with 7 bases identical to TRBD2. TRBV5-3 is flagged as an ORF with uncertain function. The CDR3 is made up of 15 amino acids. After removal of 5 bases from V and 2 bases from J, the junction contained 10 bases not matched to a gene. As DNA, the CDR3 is TGTGCCAGAAGACACCTAGCGGCTACACCCTACGAGCAGTACTTC. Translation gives CARRHLAATPYEQYF.

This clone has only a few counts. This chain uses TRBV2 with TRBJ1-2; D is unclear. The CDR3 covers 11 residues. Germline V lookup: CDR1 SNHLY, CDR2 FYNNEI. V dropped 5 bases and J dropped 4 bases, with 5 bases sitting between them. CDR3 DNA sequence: TGTGCCAGCAGTTACACCTATGGCTACACCTTC. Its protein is CASSYTYGYTF.

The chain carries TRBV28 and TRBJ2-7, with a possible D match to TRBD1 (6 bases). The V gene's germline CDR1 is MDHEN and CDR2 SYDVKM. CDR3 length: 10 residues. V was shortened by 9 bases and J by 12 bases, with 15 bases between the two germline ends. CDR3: CASLKGVLYF. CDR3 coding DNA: TGTGCCAGTCTCAAGGGGGTGTTGTACTTC. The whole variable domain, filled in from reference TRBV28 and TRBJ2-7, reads DVKVTQSSRYLVKRTGEKVFLECVQDMDHENMFWYRQDPGLGLRLIYFSYDVKMKEKGDIPEGYSVSREKKERFSLILESASTNQTSMYLCASLKGVLYFGPGTRLTVT.